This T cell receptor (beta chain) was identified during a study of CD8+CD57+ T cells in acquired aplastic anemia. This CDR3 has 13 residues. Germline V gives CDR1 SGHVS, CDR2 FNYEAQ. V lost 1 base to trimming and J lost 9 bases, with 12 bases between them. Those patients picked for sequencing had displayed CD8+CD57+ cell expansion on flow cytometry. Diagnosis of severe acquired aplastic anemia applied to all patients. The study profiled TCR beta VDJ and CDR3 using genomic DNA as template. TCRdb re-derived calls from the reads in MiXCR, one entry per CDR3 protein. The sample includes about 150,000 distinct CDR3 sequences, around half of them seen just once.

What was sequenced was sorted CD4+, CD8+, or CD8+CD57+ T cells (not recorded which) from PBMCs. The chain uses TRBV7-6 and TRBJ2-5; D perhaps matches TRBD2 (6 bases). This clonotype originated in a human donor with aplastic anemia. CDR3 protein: CASSLGQWRAQYF. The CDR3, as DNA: TGTGCCAGCAGCTTAGGACAGTGGAGGGCCCAGTACTTC. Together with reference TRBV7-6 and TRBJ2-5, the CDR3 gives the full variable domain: GAGVSQSPRYKVTKRGQDVALRCDPISGHVSLYWYRQALGQGPEFLTYFNYEAQQDKSGLPNDRFSAERPEGSISTLTIQRTEQRDSAMYRCASSLGQWRAQYFGPGTRLLVL.